The rows below give T cell receptor beta chains drawn from one sample of a study of siplizumab effects on memory and regulatory T cells. The data were produced by immunoSEQ multiplex PCR, yet TCRdb's version contains in-frame clones alone and is incomplete. Among roughly 100,000 clones listed, more than 85% were seen once. The sample taken for sequencing was Tregs sorted from blood. Every receptor here comes from a human donor in good health. CDR3s include the opening cysteine and the closing phenylalanine or tryptophan. A D gene is named only where the DNA matches it firmly. Only some rows state a clone size, as once, few, many or a class for expanded clones.

J gene	clone size	D gene	V gene	CDR3 DNA	CDR3 protein
TRBJ2-2	NA	TRBD2	TRBV9	TGTGCCAGCGGGACTAGGACTAGCGGGAGCAAGACCGGGGAGCTGTTTTTT	CASGTRTSGSKTGELFF
TRBJ2-7	NA	NA	TRBV29-1	TGCAGCGTTGCCGGGACTTACGAGCAGTACTTC	CSVAGTYEQYF
TRBJ2-3	once	NA	TRBV6-6	TGTGCCAGCAGTTACTCGGGGGGTCGCACAGATACGCAGTATTTT	CASSYSGGRTDTQYF
TRBJ2-1	NA	NA	TRBV6-1	TGTGCCAGCAGGAGGGCCGGGACACTATACAATGAGCAGTTCTTC	CASRRAGTLYNEQFF
TRBJ2-7	NA	TRBD2	TRBV10-3	TGTGCCATCACAGCGGGAGGGCAATACGAGCAGTACTTC	CAITAGGQYEQYF
TRBJ1-2	NA	NA	TRBV5-4	TGTGCCAGCAGCTTTGGCGGTAGCTATGGCTACACCTTC	CASSFGGSYGYTF
TRBJ2-3	NA	NA	TRBV7-3	TGTGCCAGCAGTAAAGGACCTTTCACAGATACGCAGTATTTT	CASSKGPFTDTQYF
TRBJ2-1	NA	NA	TRBV18	TGTGCCAGCTCACGTAGAACCTCCCTCGGAAACAATGAGCAGTTCTTC	CASSRRTSLGNNEQFF
TRBJ1-6	NA	TRBD1	TRBV30	TGTGCCCACCGTACTCAGGGGGCTAAGTATGGGTCACCCCTCCACTTT	CAHRTQGAKYGSPLHF
TRBJ1-1	NA	NA	TRBV7-2	TGTGCCAGCAGCTGGGGGCCAGTGAACACTGAAGCTTTCTTT	CASSWGPVNTEAFF
TRBJ2-5	NA	NA	TRBV27	TGTGCCAGCAGTTTGGACAGGAGGGGCAGCGAGACCCAGTACTTC	CASSLDRRGSETQYF
TRBJ2-1	NA	TRBD2	TRBV4-3	TGCGCCAGCAGCCAATCCATAGCGGGAGTCAATGAGCAGTTCTTC	CASSQSIAGVNEQFF
TRBJ2-7	NA	NA	TRBV30	TGTGCCTGGAGTACGCTCGACGAGCAGTACTTC	CAWSTLDEQYF
TRBJ1-2	NA	NA	TRBV5-1	TGCGCCAGCAGCTCCGGACAGAGTCACTATGGCTACACCTTC	CASSSGQSHYGYTF
TRBJ2-3	NA	NA	TRBV9	TGTGCCAGCAGCGTAGGTAGCCCTAGCACAGATACGCAGTATTTT	CASSVGSPSTDTQYF
TRBJ2-5	NA	NA	TRBV5-4	TGTGCCAGCAGCCTAGCCGGCGGGGAGACCCAGTACTTC	CASSLAGGETQYF
TRBJ1-2	NA	TRBD1	TRBV9	TGTGCCAGCAGCGTAGACCGGGACAGGAATCTCTATGGCTACACCTTC	CASSVDRDRNLYGYTF
TRBJ2-1	NA	TRBD2	TRBV4-1	TGCGCCAGCAGCCAAGTCCAGACTAGCGGGCGTGAGCAGTTCTTC	CASSQVQTSGREQFF
TRBJ2-7	once	TRBD2	TRBV6-4	TGTGCCAGCAGTGACTCGGGGACTAGCGGGCAATACGAGCAGTACTTC	CASSDSGTSGQYEQYF
TRBJ1-1	NA	NA	TRBV7-2	TGTGCCAGCAGCCCAAATCGGGACGCTTTGTCTAAGGGTTTCTTT	CASSPNRDALSKGFF
TRBJ1-2	NA	NA	TRBV11-2	TGTGCCAGCAGCCCAAGGACGTATTCAAGAGGGTATGGCTACACCTTC	CASSPRTYSRGYGYTF
TRBJ1-1	NA	NA	TRBV7-3	TGTGCCAGCAGCCTAACGGGGGCCATGAACACTGAAGCTTTCTTT	CASSLTGAMNTEAFF
TRBJ2-1	NA	NA	TRBV15	TGTGCCACCAGGATCGGCTCCTACAATGAGCAGTTCTTC	CATRIGSYNEQFF
TRBJ1-5	NA	NA	TRBV6-6	TGTGCCAGCAGTACCCGACGTGAGGGATATAATCAGCCCCAGCATTTT	CASSTRREGYNQPQHF
TRBJ1-2	once	NA	TRBV7-9	TGTGCCAGCAGCTTGGGAGTTAACTATGGCTACACCTTC	CASSLGVNYGYTF
TRBJ1-5	NA	NA	TRBV6-5	TGTGCCAGCAGTTACTTAGGGGGCAATCAGCCCCAGCATTTT	CASSYLGGNQPQHF
TRBJ2-5	NA	NA	TRBV9	TGTGCCAGCAGCGCCGGGGAGGACCCCCAGTACTTC	CASSAGEDPQYF
TRBJ2-3	NA	NA	TRBV30	TGTGCCTGGAACTACGGGCTAGGGACCGATACGCAGTATTTT	CAWNYGLGTDTQYF
TRBJ2-7	NA	TRBD1	TRBV23-1	TGCGCCAGCATAGTCGCTAGGGGGCTCTACGAGCAGTACTTC	CASIVARGLYEQYF
TRBJ1-5	NA	NA	TRBV4-1	TGCGCCAGCAGCCAAGATAGAGACCCTAGGCCCCAGCATTTT	CASSQDRDPRPQHF
TRBJ1-2	once	TRBD1	TRBV7-8	TGTGCCAGCAGCTTAGGGACAGGTCCCTATGGCTACACCTTC	CASSLGTGPYGYTF
TRBJ1-4	once	TRBD1	TRBV6-5	TGTGCCAGCCGAAGGACAGGGCGTGATGAAAAACTGTTTTTT	CASRRTGRDEKLFF
TRBJ1-1	NA	NA	TRBV6-5	TGTGCCAGCAGTTCCCCACCCGCCGCCCGAGCTTTCTTT	CASSSPPAARAFF
TRBJ1-2	many	NA	TRBV5-6	TGTGCCAGCAGCTTGACAGCTAACTATGGCTACACCTTC	CASSLTANYGYTF
TRBJ1-1	NA	NA	TRBV5-1	TGCGCCAGCAGCTTATCCGGGGCCTCTGAAGCTTTCTTT	CASSLSGASEAFF
TRBJ1-2	NA	NA	TRBV5-6	TGTGCCAGCACCCCCGGCACAGACTATGGCTACACCTTC	CASTPGTDYGYTF
TRBJ1-2	NA	TRBD1	TRBV5-1	TGCGCCAGCAGCCCCGGACAGGGAAACTATGGCTACACCTTC	CASSPGQGNYGYTF
TRBJ1-4	NA	NA	TRBV7-2	TGTGCCAGCAGCCAAGGGGTCCATGAAAAACTGTTTTTT	CASSQGVHEKLFF
TRBJ1-5	NA	NA	TRBV6-1	TGTGCCAGCTGGGCGGGGACAAGCCTCAATCAGCCCCAGCATTTT	CASWAGTSLNQPQHF
TRBJ2-2	NA	NA	TRBV9	TGTGCCAGCAGCGTAGAGCCCGCCCTGAACACCGGGGAGCTGTTTTTT	CASSVEPALNTGELFF
TRBJ2-1	NA	NA	TRBV27	TGTGCCAGCAAGGGAGTCAGGCGCCCCTACAATGAGCAGTTCTTC	CASKGVRRPYNEQFF
TRBJ2-3	NA	TRBD2	TRBV5-4	TGTGCCAGCAGCTGGGGACTAGCGAGCACAGATACGCAGTATTTT	CASSWGLASTDTQYF
TRBJ2-3	NA	NA	TRBV5-1	TGCGCCAGCAGCTTGACACTTCCTACTAGCACAGATACGCAGTATTTT	CASSLTLPTSTDTQYF
TRBJ2-7	NA	NA	TRBV15	TGTGCCACCAGCAGAGATTGGAGGTCCAGCTCCTACGAGCAGTACTTC	CATSRDWRSSSYEQYF
TRBJ2-2	NA	TRBD1	TRBV9	TGTGCCAGCAGCGTGGGACAGACGAACACCGGGGAGCTGTTTTTT	CASSVGQTNTGELFF
TRBJ2-5	once	NA	TRBV30	TGTGCCTGGAGTCCGAAAGGGGTATTAGGCGAGACCCAGTACTTC	CAWSPKGVLGETQYF
TRBJ1-3	NA	NA	TRBV5-5	TGTGCCAGCAGCTTGGGGGGAGGATATTCTTCTGGAAACACCATATATTTT	CASSLGGGYSSGNTIYF
TRBJ1-6	once	NA	TRBV2	TGTGCCAGCAGTGAGACTTTCGGGCAGGGGTATTCACCCCTCCACTTT	CASSETFGQGYSPLHF
TRBJ2-2	NA	NA	TRBV30	TGTGCCTCCCGGCGAGGCACCGGGGAGCTGTTTTTT	CASRRGTGELFF
TRBJ2-7	NA	TRBD1	TRBV18	TGTGCCAGCTCACGGTGGACAGGGGGAACCTACGAGCAGTACTTC	CASSRWTGGTYEQYF
TRBJ1-1	NA	NA	TRBV7-9	TGTGCCAGCAGCTTACCATTGACAGCCAACACTGAAGCTTTCTTT	CASSLPLTANTEAFF
TRBJ1-5	NA	NA	TRBV9	TGTGCCAGCAGCGTAGAACCGAATCAGCCCCAGCATTTT	CASSVEPNQPQHF
TRBJ1-6	NA	NA	TRBV2	TGTGCCAGCAGGGTTGGGGATTCACCCCTCCACTTT	CASRVGDSPLHF
TRBJ1-1	NA	NA	TRBV18	TGTGCCAGCTCACCAGGCGTGAACACTGAAGCTTTCTTT	CASSPGVNTEAFF